This T cell receptor (beta chain) was identified in a study of OX40 agonist ivuxolimab in advanced cancers. Study details: Patients were roughly 83% male with ages roughly 20 to 80, mean about 65. General study results and limits: The authors also found low normalized T-cell clonal expansion in some nonresponders.

V was clipped by 2 bases and J by 5 bases; unmatched bases: 16. The length of the CDR3 is 18 residues. Per the germline V gene, CDR1 is LGHNA and CDR2 is YNFKEQ. The repertoire was sequenced with immunoSEQ multiplex PCR; TCRdb's copy has only in-frame clones and lacks some. The sample lists 25,000 to 30,000 clones; almost 85% were seen once. About this clone itself: Its specificity is not known.

The TCR comes from an adult with an advanced solid tumor such as melanoma, head and neck, liver or kidney cancer. The sequencing used CD4+ or CD8+ T cells sorted from blood, collected in a trial of the OX40 agonist ivuxolimab. The V call is TRBV4-2, the J call TRBJ2-3, with 7 bases fitting TRBD1. CDR3 region: CASSQFLLRDSPVDTQYF. The CDR3, as DNA: TGTGCCAGCAGCCAATTCCTTCTACGGGACAGCCCGGTAGATACGCAGTATTTT.